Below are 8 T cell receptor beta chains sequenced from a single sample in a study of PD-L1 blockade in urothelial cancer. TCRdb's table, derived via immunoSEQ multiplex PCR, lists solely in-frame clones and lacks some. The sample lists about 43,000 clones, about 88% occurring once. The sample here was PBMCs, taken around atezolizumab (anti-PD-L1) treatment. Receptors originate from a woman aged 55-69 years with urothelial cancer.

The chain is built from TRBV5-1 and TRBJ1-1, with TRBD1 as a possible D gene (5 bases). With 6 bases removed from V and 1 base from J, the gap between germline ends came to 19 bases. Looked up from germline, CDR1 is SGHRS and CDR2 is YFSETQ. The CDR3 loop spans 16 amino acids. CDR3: CASTPTPGIGNTEAFF. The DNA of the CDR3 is TGCGCCAGCACTCCAACCCCAGGGATCGGGAACACTGAAGCTTTCTTT.

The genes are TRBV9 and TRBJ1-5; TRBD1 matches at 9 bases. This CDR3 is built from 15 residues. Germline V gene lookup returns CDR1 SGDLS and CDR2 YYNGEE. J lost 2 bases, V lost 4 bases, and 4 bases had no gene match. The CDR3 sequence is CASSPTGGGNQPQHF. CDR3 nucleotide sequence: TGTGCCAGCAGCCCTACAGGGGGCGGCAATCAGCCCCAGCATTTT.

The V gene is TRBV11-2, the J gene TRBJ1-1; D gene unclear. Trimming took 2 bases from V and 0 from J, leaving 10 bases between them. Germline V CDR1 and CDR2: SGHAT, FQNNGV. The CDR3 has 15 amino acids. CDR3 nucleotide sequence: TGTGCCAGCAGCTTATCGTCGACATTGAACACTGAAGCTTTCTTT. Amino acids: CASSLSSTLNTEAFF. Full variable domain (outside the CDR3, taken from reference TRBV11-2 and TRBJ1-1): EAGVAQSPRYKIIEKRQSVAFWCNPISGHATLYWYQQILGQGPKLLIQFQNNGVVDDSQLPKDRFSAERLKGVDSTLKIQPAKLEDSAVYLCASSLSSTLNTEAFFGQGTRLTVV.

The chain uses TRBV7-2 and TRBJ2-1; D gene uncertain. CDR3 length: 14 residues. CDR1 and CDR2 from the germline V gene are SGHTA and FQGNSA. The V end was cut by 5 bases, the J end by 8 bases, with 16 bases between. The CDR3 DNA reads TGTGCCAGCAGCCCCCGCTTGTTGGGCTATGAGCAGTTCTTC. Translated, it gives CASSPRLLGYEQFF.

CDR3 residues: CASSVTGGVETQYF. DNA of the CDR3: TGTGCCAGCAGCGTTACAGGGGGGGTAGAGACCCAGTACTTC. The rearrangement links TRBV9 to TRBJ2-5; D might be TRBD1 (8 bases). In germline, CDR1 is SGDLS, CDR2 YYNGEE. This CDR3 region has 14 residues. The germline V and J ends were trimmed by 2 bases and 4 bases, with 12 bases remaining between them.

CDR3 nucleotide sequence: TGTGCCACCAGCAGAGTTCAAGCGGGCAGAGAGACCCAGTACTTC. Translating it yields CATSRVQAGRETQYF. The gene calls are TRBV15 and TRBJ2-5, with D tentatively TRBD2 (6 bases). CDR3 length equals 15 residues. V gave up 1 base and J gave up 4 bases, with 13 bases separating them. The V gene's germline CDR1 is LNHNV and CDR2 YYDKDF (reference sequence).

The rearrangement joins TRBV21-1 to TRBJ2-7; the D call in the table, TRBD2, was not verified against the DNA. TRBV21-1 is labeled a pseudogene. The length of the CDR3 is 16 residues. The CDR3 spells CANRGVADRFEDEQYF. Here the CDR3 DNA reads TGTGCCAACCGCGGGGTCGCAGACCGTTTCGAGGACGAGCAGTACTTC.

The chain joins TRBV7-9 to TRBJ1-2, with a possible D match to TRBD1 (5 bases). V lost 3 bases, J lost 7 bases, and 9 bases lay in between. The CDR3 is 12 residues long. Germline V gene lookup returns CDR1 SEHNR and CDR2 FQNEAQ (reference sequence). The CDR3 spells CASSFDRSGYTF. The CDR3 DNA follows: TGTGCCAGCAGCTTCGACAGAAGTGGCTACACCTTC.